This T cell receptor (beta chain) was sequenced for a study of cytotoxic CD8 clonotypes in ibrutinib-treated CLL. Overall study: Partial responses numbered around 25 and complete responses 2; after a median about six years, about 14 stayed remitted and about 12 progressed. General study results and limits: Among the clonotypes, public ones were uncommon and contracted or held stable on treatment.

This clone showed up just a few times. Its antigen is still unknown. Sequencing used immunoSEQ multiplex PCR; TCRdb keeps in-frame clones, though not all of them. The sample has some 140,000 clones, approximately 90% seen once. The CDR3 loop spans 14 amino acids. Germline CDR1 and CDR2: GTSNPN and SVGIG (reference sequence). Germline trimming cut 3 bases from V and 1 base from J; bases unmatched to any gene: 3. The J gene is TRBJ2-1, the V gene TRBV30; 7 bases fit TRBD1. This receptor was obtained from a human donor with chronic lymphocytic leukemia. This specimen consisted of PBMCs, obtained after 12 months of ibrutinib treatment. As DNA, the CDR3 is TGTGCCTGGAGCCGACAGGGATCCTACAATGAGCAGTTCTTC. It yields the protein CAWSRQGSYNEQFF.